The entry below describes one TCR beta chain. Its antigen is unidentified. Assay used: immunoSEQ multiplex PCR; TCRdb lists only in-frame clones, some missing. The sample holds about 60,000 clones; over 90% are singletons and the top ten take roughly 25%. This sample is part of a study of OX40 agonist ivuxolimab in advanced cancers. Study-level results: Among some nonresponders, normalized T-cell clonal expansion was also low. Among expanded peripheral T cells, antigen specificity went undetermined.

The CDR3 is 12 residues long. CDR1 and CDR2 from the germline V gene are MNHEY and SMNVEV (reference sequence). The V end lost 3 bases, the J end lost 5 bases, and 5 bases lay between the germline ends. This receptor was taken from an adult with an advanced solid tumor such as melanoma, head and neck, liver or kidney cancer. This specimen consisted of CD4+ or CD8+ T cells sorted from blood, obtained in a trial of the OX40 agonist ivuxolimab. The chain links TRBV27 to TRBJ2-1; no clear D. CDR3 nucleotide sequence: TGTGCCAGCAGTTTTGGAGACAATGAGCAGTTCTTC. Its translation is CASSFGDNEQFF.